The 24 T cell receptor beta chains below come from one sample, sequenced in a study of blood T cell repertoires in COVID-19. Only in-frame clones appear in the TCRdb table, and some are missing; sequencing was by immunoSEQ multiplex PCR. The repertoire holds roughly 50,000 clones, with roughly 90% as singletons. Sequenced input: peripheral blood. The receptors originated from a human donor in a cohort sampled during active COVID-19.

The chain uses TRBV11-2 and TRBJ1-1, with 8 bases aligning to TRBD1. CDR1 is SGHAT, CDR2 FQNNGV, per germline. The CDR3 runs to 16 residues. The V and J ends lost 2 bases and 3 bases, in that order; junction bases with no gene match: 8. The CDR3 DNA follows: TGTGCCAGCAGCTTATGGCGGACAGGGATGGACACTGAAGCTTTCTTT. Its translation is CASSLWRTGMDTEAFF.

CDR3 DNA: TGTGCCAGCAGCCCCGGGACAGGGGACGGTGAGCAGTTCTTC. Protein product: CASSPGTGDGEQFF. This rearrangement joins TRBV9 to TRBJ2-1; TRBD1 aligns across 10 bases. The germline V gene encodes CDR1 SGDLS and CDR2 YYNGEE. After removal of 4 bases from V and 9 bases from J, the junction contained 7 bases not matched to a gene. The CDR3 is made up of 14 amino acids.

This clone showed up just once. This chain joins TRBV5-1 and TRBJ1-2; 10 bases fit TRBD1. The V gene end was trimmed by 4 bases and the J gene end by 7 bases; junction bases not matched to a gene: 4. CDR1 is SGHRS, CDR2 YFSETQ, per germline. This CDR3 comprises 13 residues. The CDR3 sequence: CASSEGTGVGYTF. CDR3 nucleotide sequence: TGCGCCAGCAGCGAAGGGACAGGGGTTGGCTACACCTTC.

This clone showed up just once. V gene TRBV3-1 (or the pseudogene TRBV3-2) combines with J gene TRBJ2-1, with 8 bases that match TRBD1. This CDR3 spans 16 amino acids. The V and J ends lost 3 bases and 0 bases, in that order; junction bases with no gene match: 4. Germline V lookup: CDR1 LGHDT, CDR2 YNNKEL (reference sequence). The CDR3 here is CASSQGQVSSYNEQFF. The CDR3 nucleotides are TGTGCCAGCAGCCAGGGACAGGTTAGCTCCTACAATGAGCAGTTCTTC.

The CDR3 protein is CASSIRDRSYNEQFF. Here the CDR3 DNA reads TGTGCCAGTAGTATCCGGGACAGGAGCTACAATGAGCAGTTCTTC. The chain links TRBV19 to TRBJ2-1; 8 bases map to TRBD1. CDR1 LNHDA and CDR2 SQIVND come from the germline V gene (reference sequence). With V trimmed by 3 bases and J by 3 bases, 4 bases remained unmatched. The CDR3 contains 15 residues.

The chain is built from TRBV4-2 and TRBJ2-2, with a possible D match to TRBD2 (5 bases). The CDR3 contains 15 residues. The V end lost 0 bases, the J end lost 7 bases, and 12 bases lay between the germline ends. CDR1 is LGHNA and CDR2 is YNFKEQ in the germline V gene. The DNA for the CDR3 is TGTGCCAGCAGCCAAGAGGGTAGCGCGGTCGGGGAGCTGTTTTTT. The encoded protein is CASSQEGSAVGELFF.

The genes are TRBV2 and TRBJ1-2, with TRBD1 as a possible D gene (5 bases). The CDR3 consists of 15 residues. Trimming removed 2 bases at V and 8 bases at J, with 18 bases between. CDR1 SNHLY and CDR2 FYNNEI come from the germline V gene. DNA of the CDR3: TGTGCCAGCAGTGAACGCAGGGTCGAGTTAGAAGGCTACACCTTC. Translating gives CASSERRVELEGYTF.

A few counts support this clone. This chain links TRBV2 with TRBJ2-7; 9 nucleotides match TRBD2. The CDR3 sequence is 14 residues long. The J segment lost 6 bases and the V segment lost 4 bases, leaving 7 bases of the junction unmatched. Germline CDR1 reads SNHLY; CDR2 reads FYNNEI. For the CDR3, the DNA is TGTGCCAGCAGTGGGGGACTAGCATCCGCCGAGCAGTACTTC. This sequence encodes CASSGGLASAEQYF.

This sequence joins TRBV7-9 and TRBJ2-3; D might be TRBD2 (5 bases). The V and J ends lost 0 bases and 2 bases respectively, with 12 bases between them. Germline V gene data show CDR1 as SEHNR and CDR2 as FQNEAQ (reference sequence). This CDR3 region has 16 residues. The chain's CDR3 is CASSLALGRHTDTQYF. CDR3 coding DNA: TGTGCCAGCAGCTTAGCGCTAGGGAGACACACAGATACGCAGTATTTT.

Written as DNA, the CDR3 is TGCGCCAGCCGAAACGGGTTTTCTGGGGCCAACGTCCTGACTTTC. As protein: CASRNGFSGANVLTF. The chain has TRBV4-3 and TRBJ2-6; D unresolved. The CDR3 runs to 15 residues. Trimming took 8 bases from V and 1 from J, leaving 12 bases between them. Germline V gene sequence: CDR1 LGHNA, CDR2 YSLEER.

The chain carries TRBV13 and TRBJ2-1; 8 nucleotides match TRBD2. With V trimmed by 5 bases and J by 4 bases, 4 bases remained unmatched. Germline CDR1 reads PRHDT; CDR2 reads FYEKMQ (reference sequence). The CDR3 is made up of 14 amino acids. The chain's CDR3 is CASSRRGGYNEQFF. The CDR3 DNA follows: TGTGCCAGCAGCCGCCGGGGGGGTTACAATGAGCAGTTCTTC.

This clone was detected a few times. J is TRBJ2-5 and V is TRBV7-2; TRBD2 matches 8 bases. J was trimmed by 2 bases and V by 4 bases; bases with no gene match: 6. Germline V CDR1 and CDR2: SGHTA, FQGNSA. This CDR3 contains 15 residues. CDR3 sequence reads: CASSSLGGVQETQYF. DNA for the CDR3: TGTGCCAGCAGCTCACTCGGGGGGGTGCAAGAGACCCAGTACTTC.

This clone was recorded once. This chain connects TRBV2 to TRBJ1-2, with a weak D call TRBD1 (6 bases). The ends were cut back, 3 bases at V and 8 bases at J, with 19 bases in the middle. Germline lookup yields CDR1 SNHLY and CDR2 FYNNEI. This CDR3 is 15 amino acids long. The CDR3 here is CASSETGRIRFGYTF. The CDR3 DNA reads TGTGCCAGCAGTGAGACAGGTAGAATAAGATTCGGCTACACCTTC.

This rearrangement joins TRBV30 to TRBJ1-2, with 7 bases matching TRBD1. CDR1 is GTSNPN and CDR2 is SVGIG in the germline V gene (reference sequence). The CDR3 has 11 residues. The V and J ends lost 3 bases and 8 bases, in that order; junction bases with no gene match: 3. The CDR3 protein is CAWRDRKGYTF. CDR3 nucleotide sequence: TGTGCCTGGAGGGACAGGAAAGGCTACACCTTC.

This sequence joins TRBV6-5 and TRBJ2-7; 7 bases match TRBD2. Germline trimming cut 5 bases from V and 6 bases from J; bases unmatched to any gene: 7. Germline CDR1 is MNHEY and CDR2 is SVGAGI. The CDR3 contains 13 residues. The CDR3 here is CASSRGLPLEQYF. The CDR3, as DNA: TGTGCCAGCAGTCGGGGACTACCCCTCGAGCAGTACTTC.

This clone appeared once. The V and J genes are TRBV13 and TRBJ2-5; 8 nucleotides match TRBD2. The CDR3 length is 15 residues. V dropped 3 bases and J dropped 2; count of bases not matched to a gene: 5. Germline CDR1 is PRHDT and CDR2 is FYEKMQ (reference sequence). CDR3 in amino acids: CASSFSGGGQETQYF. CDR3 nucleotides: TGTGCCAGCAGCTTTTCCGGGGGGGGACAAGAGACCCAGTACTTC. Combining the CDR3 with reference TRBV13 and TRBJ2-5 gives the whole variable domain AAGVIQSPRHLIKEKRETATLKCYPIPRHDTVYWYQQGPGQDPQFLISFYEKMQSDKGSIPDRFSAQQFSDYHSELNMSSLELGDSALYFCASSFSGGGQETQYFGPGTRLLVL.

V usage is TRBV6-6 and J usage is TRBJ1-1; maybe TRBD1 (5 bases). Trimming took off 6 bases at V and 0 bases at J, with 14 bases between the two ends. The CDR3 has 15 amino acids. Germline CDR1 reads MNHNY; CDR2 reads SVGAGI (reference sequence). The CDR3 reads CASSYPDNLNTEAFF. In nucleotides, the CDR3 is TGTGCCAGCAGCTACCCGGACAACCTGAACACTGAAGCTTTCTTT.

The rearrangement links TRBV27 to TRBJ2-7; possibly TRBD2 for D (6 bases). Trimming removed 5 bases at V and 2 bases at J, with 13 bases between. The CDR3 length is 14 residues. CDR1 is MNHEY and CDR2 is SMNVEV in the germline V gene (reference sequence). Here the CDR3 reads CASSLPGLTYEQYF. CDR3 nucleotides: TGTGCCAGCAGTCTACCGGGACTCACCTACGAGCAGTACTTC.

The chain combines TRBV11-2 with TRBJ1-1; the D is unclear. Germline V gene data show CDR1 as SGHAT and CDR2 as FQNNGV. CDR3 length equals 13 residues. The V gene lost 7 bases and the J gene lost 4 bases, with 13 bases spanning the gap. DNA of the CDR3: TGTGCCAGCACCCCACATCCGTCCACTGAAGCTTTCTTT. It translates to CASTPHPSTEAFF.

This clone was counted a few times. V is TRBV9 and J is TRBJ1-5, with a weak D call TRBD1 (6 bases). Deletions cut 0 bases from V and 8 bases from J, with 15 bases between. This CDR3 has 15 amino acids. Per germline, CDR1 SGDLS and CDR2 YYNGEE. Here the CDR3 reads CASSVGTGNEEPQHF. The CDR3 nucleotides read TGTGCCAGCAGCGTAGGCACAGGGAATGAGGAGCCCCAGCATTTT.

The rearrangement joins TRBV29-1 to TRBJ2-5; 8 nucleotides agree with TRBD1. This CDR3 region has 12 residues. J lost 4 bases, V lost 4 bases, and 2 bases had no gene match. Germline-derived CDR1 and CDR2 are SQVTM and ANQGSEA. Here the CDR3 DNA reads TGCAGCGTTGTGGGGACAGGAGAGACCCAGTACTTC. Its translation: CSVVGTGETQYF.

V usage is TRBV7-2 and J usage is TRBJ2-7; D may be TRBD2 (7 bases). The V and J ends lost 5 bases and 6 bases respectively, with 20 bases between them. The CDR3 is made up of 15 amino acids. The germline gives CDR1 SGHTA, CDR2 FQGNSA. CDR3 sequence (DNA): TGTGCCAGCAGCCCCCGGGGGGCAGGGCCCGGCGAGCAGTACTTC. Protein: CASSPRGAGPGEQYF.

The gene calls are TRBV6-5 and TRBJ2-7; 9 bases map to TRBD1. This CDR3 has 14 residues. Per germline, CDR1 MNHEY and CDR2 SVGAGI. V lost 6 bases, J lost 6 bases, and 9 bases stayed unmatched. In DNA, the CDR3 is TGTGCCAGCAGGACACAGGGGGCTTCTGGCGAGCAGTACTTC. Amino acid sequence: CASRTQGASGEQYF.

V usage is TRBV7-9 and J usage is TRBJ1-2, with 7 bases aligning to TRBD1. Trimming at V came to 0 bases and at J to 0 bases, leaving 1 base not matched to a gene. In germline, CDR1 is SEHNR, CDR2 FQNEAQ (reference sequence). CDR3 length: 15 amino acids. The CDR3 sequence: CASSLATGTNYGYTF. CDR3 DNA sequence: TGTGCCAGCAGCTTAGCGACAGGGACTAACTATGGCTACACCTTC.